This T cell receptor (beta chain) was sequenced during a study of cytomegalovirus exposure and HLA in healthy donors (dated by TCRdb to the late 2010s). About the investigation overall: An earlier analysis of some 620 of the donors reported about 260 Gb of sequence data and 100 million to 120 million unique TCR beta sequences obtained from about 179 million T cells. Approximately 300 gigabases of sequencing data and approximately 93 million unique TCR sequences were included in an early release covering 500 to 750 HLA-typed donors. Among the roughly 400 genotyped donors, more than 70% belonged to the genetic ancestry cluster associated with self-reported Caucasian donors. The study was designed to test whether signatures of past pathogen exposure could be identified by cataloging public T cell receptors. The study used immunosequencing to profile the T cell repertoires of 666 subjects and linked those repertoires to cytomegalovirus serostatus. In addition to the first cohort of 650 to 750 subjects, a separate validation cohort of approximately 130 different subjects was used. To predict cytomegalovirus infection status, the study brought together high-throughput TCR immunosequencing, statistical association of individual TCRs with disease status, and machine learning. A later analysis re-analyzed previously published TCR beta repertoires from 600 to 850 donors and added high-resolution HLA genotyping to study TCR occurrence patterns. Rather than using new phenotypic data, the later analysis identified candidate immune exposures from TCR beta sequences and from how often those sequences occurred across donors. An earlier analysis of around 640 of the donors used high-throughput TCR beta sequencing to judge whether each TCR beta V gene segment behaved as functional or pseudogenic. Donor age, sex, ethnicity and CMV serostatus were compiled alongside the repertoire data. A later genetic analysis took genome-wide SNP genotypes for about 55% of the roughly 700 donors and used that subset as a discovery cohort. Every repertoire in the discovery cohort had been generated on one and the same sequencing platform. HLA typing covered class I and class II loci at four-digit resolution. Typing coverage differed by locus: A, B, C, DRB1 and DQB1 were typed in about 620-630 donors, DQA1 in 500 to 550, DPA1 in 600 to 610, and DPB1 in just under 490. A few DR-DQ haplotypes were handled as single units for association and clustering because linkage in the cohort was strong. Among around 400 genotyped donors of the cohort, an average of 235,054 unique TCR beta nucleotide sequences were sequenced per donor, about a sixth of them non-productive. General conclusions and limits of the study: Strong co-occurrence of HLA alleles, especially DR and DQ, made assigning TCR associations to individual alleles difficult. According to a later analysis, TCR association rates differed among HLA loci, with DRB1 alleles showing the most associated TCRs and HLA-C alleles showing the fewest. The sequencing pipeline was judged likely to have produced a cluster of highly shared sequence variants as a technical artifact. Correlated functional status among segregating V segments might be attributable to linkage disequilibrium, but an unknown experimental factor could not be ruled out. In a later analysis, more than 15,000 TCR beta sequences were associated with specific HLA alleles at a false discovery rate of 0.05. Across donors, most TCR sequences were observed very rarely, whereas some public TCRs were present in many individuals. In the study, some 180 TCR beta chains were listed as associated with cytomegalovirus. An earlier analysis of some 560 of the donors showed that most TCR beta V segments appeared in productive rearrangements either about 87% or about 30% of the time, which broadly matched IMGT annotations. In both the original and validation cohorts, the classifier was reported to diagnose cytomegalovirus status with high specificity and sensitivity. The only immune exposure information available for the cohort was CMV serostatus. In vitro tests confirmed that a few of the cytomegalovirus-associated TCR beta chains recognize cytomegalovirus antigens. The authors suggested that the approach could potentially be extended to other disease states and immunological phenotypes. The 87-base-pair reads could not distinguish some IMGT-functional V segments, including TRBV6-2 and TRBV6-3, so those segments were excluded. Most CMV-associated TCR beta chains appeared to be HLA-restricted in a later analysis, and the HLA associations seemed to be driven largely by CMV exposure. In a later genetic analysis, fewer N-insertions in productive TCRs were reported among donors in an Asian-associated ancestry cluster than the roughly 640-donor mean. A further reported finding was that TCR beta sequences accurately predicted the HLA-A and HLA-B alleles for most subjects in the first cohort. In a later analysis, HLA-associated TCR beta chains showed more clonal expansion and lower generation probabilities than non-associated chains that were equally common. Several of the top co-occurrence clusters appeared to be linked to parvovirus B19, influenza, CMV and Epstein-Barr virus, according to a later analysis. The earlier analysis of almost 600 of the donors excluded fewer than 20 rarely observed V segments, including chromosome 9 orphons, because counts were too low. Because HLA typing was unavailable for some donors at each locus, only the typed subset was used in association tests. In a later genetic analysis, a missense DCLRE1C variant was associated with V-gene and J-gene trimming of TCR beta chains, and the association was replicated in an independent cohort. This cohort had only TCR beta chains sequenced, and the lack of alpha or paired-chain data limited which features could be detected. The presence/absence analyses assumed that sequencing depth was roughly uniform across donors, and that assumption may not be true.

This clone was counted a few times. It has no known antigen specificity. Base qualities are missing; no much larger clone stands one base away. The library was prepared using the immunoSEQ multiplex PCR assay. For the multiplex PCR, a mixture combining 60 forward primers for TCR Vbeta segments and 13 reverse primers for TCR Jbeta segments was used. Amplification of the CDR3 region of rearranged TCR beta genes was performed with a multiplex PCR assay on genomic DNA. The amplified TCR beta libraries were sequenced on the Illumina HiSeq System as 87-base-pair reads. Regarding the original processing steps: A later analysis counted tens of millions of unique TCR beta chains across the 666 repertoires, and 10 million to 12 million of these chains were shared by at least two donors. A nearest-neighbor algorithm error-corrected the raw reads and collapsed the reads into unique sequences, merging closely related sequences to remove PCR and sequencing errors. V, D and J gene segments were assigned by aligning CDR3 sequences to IMGT reference sequences. For a sequence to be retained, at least a six-nucleotide match to both a V gene segment and a J gene segment was required. Rearrangements were classified as productive when the CDR3 lacked stop codons and remained in frame with V and J, and all other rearrangements were classified as non-productive. CDR3 was defined by IMGT convention, running from the second conserved V-encoded cysteine to the conserved J-encoded phenylalanine. The earlier analysis of a few hundred of the donors excluded any sequence lacking an unambiguous match to a single V gene segment. An earlier analysis of 587 of the donors called V segments functional above 56.7% productive rearrangements and segregating when the between-donor standard deviation exceeded 5%. A statistical classification framework was developed to diagnose cytomegalovirus status using the catalog of TCR beta chain sequences. In a later analysis, TCR nucleotide sequences were compared against IMGT/GENE-DB human TR gene sequences so that V and J genes could be assigned. A later analysis assigned CDR3 sequences and most-parsimonious VDJ recombination scenarios with the TCRdist pipeline. In a later analysis, every TCR beta chain was defined by the combination of its CDR3 amino acid sequence and its V-gene family, and reads without a unique V-gene family were dropped. A later analysis removed roughly 590 highly shared, low-generation-probability nucleotide sequences to deal with suspected cross-contamination and a sequencing artifact. In a later analysis, a clonal expansion index was calculated for each public chain from normalized within-repertoire ranks of inferred template counts. Generation probabilities in a later analysis came from a VDJ recombination model fitted to out-of-frame rearrangements, and those results were checked against IGoR. In a later analysis, hypergeometric tests were used to score TCR-TCR, TCR-HLA and TCR-CMV co-occurrence, with a repertoire-size bias correction applied to TCR pairs. False discovery rates were estimated in a later analysis by permuting HLA or CMV assignments 20 times. A later analysis grouped co-occurring TCRs with DBSCAN, adding TCRdist sequence similarity when clustering within HLA-allele-positive subsets. Co-occurrence clustering excluded repertoires with fewer than 30,000 or more than 120,000 public chains, plus five with anomalous nucleotide sharing. Entries here come from immuneACCESS through TCRdb and include only in-frame sequences with V and J called. Some clones fail to appear in such tables; in the studies checked, an unresolved V gene covers under half of the shortfall, and the cause of the remainder is unknown. V, J and clone size are taken as reported in that table, and D and trimming were inferred from the DNA itself. The sample data list roughly 120,000 clones, and around 68% of these were observed just once. The ten largest clones capture roughly 12% of the sample.

From the germline V gene, CDR1 is MGHRA and CDR2 is YSYEKL. Compared with germline, V lacks 0 bases and J lacks 9 bases; bases without a gene match: 11. The CDR3 spans 16 residues, from the cysteine through the phenylalanine. The retained sequence is limited to the CDR3, 48 bases, with the frame set at the first base. In total, 666 healthy bone marrow donors made up the cohort. All cohort members were sampled while nominally healthy, although unrecorded immune exposures were likely present. The donor was CMV seropositive and belonged to the group of 250 to 300 seropositive cohort members. A peripheral blood sample was collected from each donor, and TCR beta sequencing was performed on peripheral blood mononuclear cells. Genomic DNA extraction from the blood cell samples was performed with the Qiagen DNeasy Blood Extraction Kit.

The receptor comes from a woman in her forties or fifties in good health and CMV-seropositive. The rearranged segments are TRBV4-1 and TRBJ2-1, with TRBD2 matching 7 junction bases. Specimen: PBMCs. At the DNA level, the sequence is TGCGCCAGCAGCCAAGATCAACGCGGGGGTCGGGGTGAGCAGTTCTTC. Its protein is CASSQDQRGGRGEQFF.